The sequence of this T cell receptor beta chain was determined in a study of OX40 agonist ivuxolimab in advanced cancers. With respect to this clone: Antigen specificity is unknown.

Baseline was the first blood sampling point, followed by cycle 4 day 1 and cycle 7 day 1. Per the germline V gene, CDR1 is SGHRS and CDR2 is YFSETQ. Trimming took 4 bases from V and 3 from J, leaving 19 bases between them. The CDR3 contains 16 residues. Study-level points and caveats: With doses of 0.1-3.0 mg/kg, partial responders showed among the lowest clonal expansion. Circulating CD4+ and CD8+ T cells showed clonal expansion by week 6 at 0.1 to 3.0 mg/kg.

This table comes from immunoSEQ multiplex PCR, and its TCRdb copy is limited to in-frame clones, with some not included. The sample has 60,000 to 100,000 clones, 90% to 95% seen once. The sample consisted of CD4+ or CD8+ T cells sorted from blood, taken in a trial of the OX40 agonist ivuxolimab. The chain couples TRBV5-1 to TRBJ2-5, with D uncertain. The receptor's source is an adult with an advanced solid tumor such as melanoma, head and neck, liver or kidney cancer. CDR3 bases: TGCGCCAGCAGCCCCCTCGGAGCACCGCCGGAAGAGACCCAGTACTTC. Its translation is CASSPLGAPPEETQYF.